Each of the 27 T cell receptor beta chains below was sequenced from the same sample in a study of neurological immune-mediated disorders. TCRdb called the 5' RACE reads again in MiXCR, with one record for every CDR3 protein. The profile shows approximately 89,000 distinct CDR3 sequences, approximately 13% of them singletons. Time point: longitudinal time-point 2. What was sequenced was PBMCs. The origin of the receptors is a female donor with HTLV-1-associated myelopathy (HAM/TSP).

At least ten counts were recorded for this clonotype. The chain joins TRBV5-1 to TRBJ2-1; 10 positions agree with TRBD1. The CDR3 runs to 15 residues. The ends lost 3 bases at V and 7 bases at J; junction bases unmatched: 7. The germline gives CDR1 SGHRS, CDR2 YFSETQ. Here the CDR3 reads CASSSGTGVGNEQFF. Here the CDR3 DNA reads TGCGCCAGCAGCTCCGGGACAGGGGTTGGGAATGAGCAGTTCTTC. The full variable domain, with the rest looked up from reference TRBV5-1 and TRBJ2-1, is KAGVTQTPRYLIKTRGQQVTLSCSPISGHRSVSWYQQTPGQGLQFLFEYFSETQRNKGNFPGRFSGRQFSNSRSEMNVSTLELGDSALYLCASSSGTGVGNEQFFGPGTRLTVL.

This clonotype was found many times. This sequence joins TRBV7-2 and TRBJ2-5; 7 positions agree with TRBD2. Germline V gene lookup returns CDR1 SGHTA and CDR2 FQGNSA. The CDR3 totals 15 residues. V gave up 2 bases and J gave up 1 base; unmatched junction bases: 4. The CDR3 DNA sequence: TGTGCCAGCAGCTTACTTGGGACTACCCAAGAGACCCAGTACTTC. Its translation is CASSLLGTTQETQYF.

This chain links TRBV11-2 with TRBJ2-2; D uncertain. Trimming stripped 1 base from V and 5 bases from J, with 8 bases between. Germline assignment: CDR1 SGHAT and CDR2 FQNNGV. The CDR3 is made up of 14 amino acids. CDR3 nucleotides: TGTGCCAGCAGCTTAGTACAGTTGACCGGGGAGCTGTTTTTT. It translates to CASSLVQLTGELFF.

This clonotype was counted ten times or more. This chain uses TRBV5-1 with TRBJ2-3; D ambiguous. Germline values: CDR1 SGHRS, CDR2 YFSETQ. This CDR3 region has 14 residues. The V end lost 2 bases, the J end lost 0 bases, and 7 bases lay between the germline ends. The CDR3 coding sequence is TGCGCCAGCAGCTTTTTGGGGAGCACAGATACGCAGTATTTT. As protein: CASSFLGSTDTQYF. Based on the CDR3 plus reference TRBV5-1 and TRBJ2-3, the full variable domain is KAGVTQTPRYLIKTRGQQVTLSCSPISGHRSVSWYQQTPGQGLQFLFEYFSETQRNKGNFPGRFSGRQFSNSRSEMNVSTLELGDSALYLCASSFLGSTDTQYFGPGTRLTVL.

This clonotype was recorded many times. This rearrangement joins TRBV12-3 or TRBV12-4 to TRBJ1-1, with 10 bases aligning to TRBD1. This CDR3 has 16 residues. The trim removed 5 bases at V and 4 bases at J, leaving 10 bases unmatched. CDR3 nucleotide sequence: TGTGCCAGCAGTCCCAGGCCCGGACAGGGGGGCACTGAAGCTTTCTTT. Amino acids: CASSPRPGQGGTEAFF.

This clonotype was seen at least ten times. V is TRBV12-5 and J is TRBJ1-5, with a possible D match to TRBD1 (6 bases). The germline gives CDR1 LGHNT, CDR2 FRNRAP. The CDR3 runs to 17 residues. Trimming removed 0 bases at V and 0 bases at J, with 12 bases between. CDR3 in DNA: TGTGCTAGTGGTTTGGTATGGGGGGCGAATAGCAATCAGCCCCAGCATTTT. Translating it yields CASGLVWGANSNQPQHF. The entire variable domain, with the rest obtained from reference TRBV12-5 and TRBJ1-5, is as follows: DARVTQTPRHKVTEMGQEVTMRCQPILGHNTVFWYRQTMMQGLELLAYFRNRAPLDDSGMPKDRFSAEMPDATLATLKIQPSEPRDSAVYFCASGLVWGANSNQPQHFGDGTRLSIL.

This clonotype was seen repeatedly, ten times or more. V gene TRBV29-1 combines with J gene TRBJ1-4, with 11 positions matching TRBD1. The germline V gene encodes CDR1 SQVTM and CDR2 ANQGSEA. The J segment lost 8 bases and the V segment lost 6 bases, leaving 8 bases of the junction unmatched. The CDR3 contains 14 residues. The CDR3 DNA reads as TGCAGCGTGGTTGGACAGGGGGCAGGAGAAAAACTGTTTTTT. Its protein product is CSVVGQGAGEKLFF. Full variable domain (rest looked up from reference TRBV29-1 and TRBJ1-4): SAVISQKPSRDICQRGTSLTIQCQVDSQVTMMFWYRQQPGQSLTLIATANQGSEATYESGFVIDKFPISRPNLTFSTLTVSNMSPEDSSIYLCSVVGQGAGEKLFFGSGTQLSVL.

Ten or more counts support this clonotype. In nucleotides, the CDR3 is TGTGCCAGCAGCCCTTACCCGGGGGCCTACGAGCAGTACTTC. Amino acid sequence: CASSPYPGAYEQYF. The chain has TRBV5-5 and TRBJ2-7, with D perhaps TRBD2 (6 bases). Germline CDR1 is SGHKS and CDR2 is YYEKEE (reference sequence). The V and J ends lost 4 bases and 2 bases respectively, with 13 bases between them. This CDR3 comprises 14 residues. Supplemented by reference TRBV5-5 and TRBJ2-7, the full variable domain reads DAGVTQSPTHLIKTRGQQVTLRCSPISGHKSVSWYQQVLGQGPQFIFQYYEKEERGRGNFPDRFSARQFPNYSSELNVNALLLGDSALYLCASSPYPGAYEQYFGPGTRLTVT.

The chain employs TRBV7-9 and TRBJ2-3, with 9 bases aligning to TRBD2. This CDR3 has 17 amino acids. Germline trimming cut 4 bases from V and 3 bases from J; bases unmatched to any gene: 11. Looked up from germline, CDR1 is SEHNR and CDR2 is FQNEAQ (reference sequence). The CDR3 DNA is TGTGCCAGCAGCTCAACCCTAGCGGGGCGTAGGACAGATACGCAGTATTTT. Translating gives CASSSTLAGRRTDTQYF.

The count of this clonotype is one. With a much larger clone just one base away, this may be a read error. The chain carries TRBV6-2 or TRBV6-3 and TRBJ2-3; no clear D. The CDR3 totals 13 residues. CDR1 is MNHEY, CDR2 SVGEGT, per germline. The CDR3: CANSPILADTQYF. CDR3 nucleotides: TGTGCCAACAGTCCGATCCTCGCGGATACGCAGTATTTT.

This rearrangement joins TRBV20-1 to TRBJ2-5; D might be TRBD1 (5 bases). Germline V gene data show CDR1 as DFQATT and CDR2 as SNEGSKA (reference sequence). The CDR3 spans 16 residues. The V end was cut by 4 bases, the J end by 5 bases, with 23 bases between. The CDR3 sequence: CSANRGWTRAQETQYF. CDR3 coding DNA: TGCAGTGCTAACCGTGGATGGACAAGGGCGCAGGAGACCCAGTACTTC.

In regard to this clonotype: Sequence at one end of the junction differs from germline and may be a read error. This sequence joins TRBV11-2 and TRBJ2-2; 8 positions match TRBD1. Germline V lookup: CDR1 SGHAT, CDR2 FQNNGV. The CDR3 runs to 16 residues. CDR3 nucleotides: TGTGCCAACAGCTCCTGGACAGGGAGGAGCACCGGGGAGCTGTTTTTT. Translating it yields CANSSWTGRSTGELFF.

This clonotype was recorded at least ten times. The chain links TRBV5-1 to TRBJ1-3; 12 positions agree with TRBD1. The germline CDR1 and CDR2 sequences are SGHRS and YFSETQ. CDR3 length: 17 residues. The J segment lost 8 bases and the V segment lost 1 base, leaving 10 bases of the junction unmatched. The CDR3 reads CASSLSAPGQGADTIYF. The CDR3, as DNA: TGCGCCAGCAGCTTGTCGGCCCCGGGACAGGGGGCAGACACCATATATTTT.

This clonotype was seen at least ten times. The CDR3 region has the DNA TGCGCCAGCAGTGAGAGAGAGAACACTGAAGCTTTCTTT. Its translation is CASSERENTEAFF. V gene TRBV10-2 combines with J gene TRBJ1-1; unclear D gene. Trimming cost V 2 bases and J 1 base, with 5 bases left between them. Germline V gives CDR1 WSHSY, CDR2 SAAADI. The CDR3 runs 13 residues.

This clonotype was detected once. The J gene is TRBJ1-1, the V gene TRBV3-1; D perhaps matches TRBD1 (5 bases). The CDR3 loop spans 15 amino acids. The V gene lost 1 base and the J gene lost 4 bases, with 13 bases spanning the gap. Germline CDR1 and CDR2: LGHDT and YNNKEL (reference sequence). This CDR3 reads CASSQGIRVGTEAFF. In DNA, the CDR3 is TGTGCCAGCAGCCAAGGAATCAGGGTGGGCACTGAAGCTTTCTTT. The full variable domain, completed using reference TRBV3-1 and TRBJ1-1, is DTAVSQTPKYLVTQMGNDKSIKCEQNLGHDTMYWYKQDSKKFLKIMFSYNNKELIINETVPNRFSPKSPDKAHLNLHINSLELGDSAVYFCASSQGIRVGTEAFFGQGTRLTVV.

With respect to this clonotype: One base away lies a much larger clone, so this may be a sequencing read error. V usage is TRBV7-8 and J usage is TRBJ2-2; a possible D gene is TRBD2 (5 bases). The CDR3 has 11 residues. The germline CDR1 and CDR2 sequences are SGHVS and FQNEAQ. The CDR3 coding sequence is TGTGCCAGCACTGAAACCGGGGAGATGTTTTTT. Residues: CASTETGEMFF.

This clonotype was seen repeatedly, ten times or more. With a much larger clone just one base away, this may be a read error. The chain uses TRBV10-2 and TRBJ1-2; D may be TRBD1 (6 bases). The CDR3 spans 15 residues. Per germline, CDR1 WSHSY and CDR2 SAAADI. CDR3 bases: TGCGCCAACAGTTCACCCGGGGGGGCAGGCTATGGCTACACCTTC. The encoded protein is CANSSPGGAGYGYTF.

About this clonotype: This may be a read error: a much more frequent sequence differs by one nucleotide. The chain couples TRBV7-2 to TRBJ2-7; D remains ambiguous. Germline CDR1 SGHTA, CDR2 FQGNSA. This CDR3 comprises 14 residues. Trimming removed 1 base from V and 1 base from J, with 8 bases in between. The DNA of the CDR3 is TGTGCCAGCAGCTTAGTGCCCCAATCCTACGAGCAGTACTTC. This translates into CASSLVPQSYEQYF.

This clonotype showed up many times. This CDR3 reads CSADIGTYYNEQFF. CDR3 in DNA: TGCAGTGCTGACATCGGGACTTACTACAATGAGCAGTTCTTC. The J gene is TRBJ2-1, the V gene TRBV20-1; possibly TRBD2 for D (6 bases). There are 14 residues in the CDR3. Between the trimmed V and J ends, which lost 5 bases and 3 bases, there was a span of 14 bases. Germline V CDR1 and CDR2: DFQATT, SNEGSKA (reference sequence).

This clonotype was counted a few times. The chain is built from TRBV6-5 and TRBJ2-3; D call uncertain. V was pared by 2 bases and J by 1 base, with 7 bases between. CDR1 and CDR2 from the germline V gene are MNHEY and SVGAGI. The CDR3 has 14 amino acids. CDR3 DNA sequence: TGTGCCAGCAGTTACGTCCCCGGCACAGATACGCAGTATTTT. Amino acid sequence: CASSYVPGTDTQYF.

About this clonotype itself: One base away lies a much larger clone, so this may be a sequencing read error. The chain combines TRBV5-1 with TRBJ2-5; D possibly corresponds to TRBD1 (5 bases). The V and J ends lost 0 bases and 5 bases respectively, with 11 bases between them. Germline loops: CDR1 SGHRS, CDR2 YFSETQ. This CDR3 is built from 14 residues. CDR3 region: CASSLGWGAETQYF. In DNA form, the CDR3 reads TGCGCCAGCAGCTTGGGTTGGGGCGCGGAGACCCAGTACTTC.

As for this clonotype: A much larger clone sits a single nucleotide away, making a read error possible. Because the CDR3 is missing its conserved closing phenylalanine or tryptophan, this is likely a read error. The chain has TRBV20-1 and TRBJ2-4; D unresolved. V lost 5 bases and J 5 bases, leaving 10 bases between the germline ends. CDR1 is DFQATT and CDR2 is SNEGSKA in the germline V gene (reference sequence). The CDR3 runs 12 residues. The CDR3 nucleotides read TGCAGTGCTTCCTCCCCCCAAAACATTCAGTACTGC. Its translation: CSASSPQNIQYC.

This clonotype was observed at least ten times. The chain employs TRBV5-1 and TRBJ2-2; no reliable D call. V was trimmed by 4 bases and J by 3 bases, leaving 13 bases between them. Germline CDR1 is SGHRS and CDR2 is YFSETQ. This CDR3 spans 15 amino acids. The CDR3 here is CASSPTTDYTGELFF. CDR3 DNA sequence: TGCGCCAGCAGCCCCACTACGGATTACACCGGGGAGCTGTTTTTT.

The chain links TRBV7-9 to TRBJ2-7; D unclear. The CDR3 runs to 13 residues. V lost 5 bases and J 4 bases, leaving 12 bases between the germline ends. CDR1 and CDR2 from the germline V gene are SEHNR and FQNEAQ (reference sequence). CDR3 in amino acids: CASSQGVVYEQYF. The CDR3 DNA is TGTGCCAGCAGCCAAGGAGTAGTTTACGAGCAGTACTTC. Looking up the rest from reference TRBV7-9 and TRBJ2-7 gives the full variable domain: DTGVSQNPRHKITKRGQNVTFRCDPISEHNRLYWYRQTLGQGPEFLTYFQNEAQLEKSRLLSDRFSAERPKGSFSTLEIQRTEQGDSAMYLCASSQGVVYEQYFGPGTRLTVT.

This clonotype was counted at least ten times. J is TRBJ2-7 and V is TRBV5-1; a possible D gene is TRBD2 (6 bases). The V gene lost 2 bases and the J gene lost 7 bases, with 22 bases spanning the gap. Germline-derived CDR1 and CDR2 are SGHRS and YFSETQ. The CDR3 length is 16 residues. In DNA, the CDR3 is TGCGCCAGCAGCTTCCTGTACCCCCCTAGCGAGGGAGAGCAGTACTTC. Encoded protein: CASSFLYPPSEGEQYF.

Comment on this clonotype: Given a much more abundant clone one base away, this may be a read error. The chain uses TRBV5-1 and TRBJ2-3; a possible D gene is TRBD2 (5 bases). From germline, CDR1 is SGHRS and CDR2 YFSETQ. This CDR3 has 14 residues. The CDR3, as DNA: TGCACCAGCGGTCGGGATTACGGGACAGATACGCAGTATTTT. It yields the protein CTSGRDYGTDTQYF.

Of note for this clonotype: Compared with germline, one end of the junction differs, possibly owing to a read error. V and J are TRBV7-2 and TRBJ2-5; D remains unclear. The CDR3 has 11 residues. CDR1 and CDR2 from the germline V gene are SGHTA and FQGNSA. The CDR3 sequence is CASSAQETLYF. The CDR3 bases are TGTGCCAGCAGCGCCCAAGAGACCCTGTACTTC.